This TCR beta chain was observed in a study of Ad26.COV2.S vaccination and SARS-CoV-2 variants. In germline, CDR1 is LNHDA, CDR2 SQIVND (reference sequence). Trimming removed 10 bases from V and 3 bases from J, with 16 bases in between. The CDR3 sequence is 13 residues long. Clones were read by immunoSEQ multiplex PCR, and TCRdb kept only the in-frame ones, dropping some. The profile covers 300,000 to 350,000 clones, with about 88% appearing a single time and around a tenth taken by the ten largest. Treatment defined: around 19 received Ad26.COV2.S at low or high dose, single or two shots; about 5 received placebo; per-sample allocation not given. Sampling was performed 63 days after the first vaccine or placebo injection. In the vaccine, an Ad26 vector expressed the SARS-CoV-2 spike of the Wuhan strain.

This TCR derives from a person between 18 and 59 years old who received the Ad26.COV2.S COVID-19 vaccine or a placebo. The chain has TRBV19 and TRBJ2-7; D unresolved. The specimen was peripheral blood, collected in a trial of Ad26.COV2.S vaccine versus placebo. CDR3 region: CATRRPGVYEQYF. CDR3 nucleotide sequence: TGTGCCACCAGGCGGCCCGGAGTCTACGAGCAGTACTTC.